This T cell receptor (beta chain) comes out of a study of regulatory T cells in long-lasting Graves disease. At the level of the study: Those Graves' patients who were newly diagnosed had been on antithyroid drugs under 3 months. Overall study findings and caveats: Patients whose Graves' disease persisted exhibited lower TCR diversity than those newly diagnosed.

As to time point: newly diagnosed GD, antithyroid drugs for less than 3 months. Construction of the TCR library relied on RNA isolated from PBMCs. This clonotype was counted at least ten times. Its antigen is unknown. CDR3 size: 15 residues. The germline V and J ends were trimmed by 1 base and 5 bases, with 13 bases remaining between them. Germline loops: CDR1 SGHNT, CDR2 YYREEE (reference sequence). Library construction for TCR beta used iRepertoire HTBI primers and Arm-PCR of CDR3 regions. TCRdb independently ran MiXCR on the multiplex PCR reads; one entry per CDR3 protein. Of hundreds of thousands of distinct CDR3 sequences in the sample, around 17% are singletons; the top ten hold approximately 12%. The same specimen was also included in a second study, on T cells in Graves' hyperthyroidism and ophthalmopathy. Per that paper: Diagnosis rested on symptoms, serum thyroxine and TRAb, thyroid ultrasound, and orbital computed tomography. Researchers ran a first-round RT-PCR on the TCR CDR3 using the HTBI primer set.

The chain couples TRBV5-4 to TRBJ2-1, with a tentative D call TRBD2 (5 bases). This TCR derives from a young woman with Graves disease. The material was peripheral blood mononuclear cells (PBMCs), obtained at new diagnosis, from a patient treated with antithyroid drugs. Written as DNA, the CDR3 is TGTGCCAGCAGCTTGAACGGACTCGCCAACAATGAGCAGTTCTTC. Protein product: CASSLNGLANNEQFF.